The entry below describes one T cell receptor beta chain. This record belongs to a study of OX40 agonist ivuxolimab in advanced cancers. Using immunoSEQ multiplex PCR, the repertoire was profiled, and TCRdb retains in-frame clones only, with some absent. The sample records some 46,000 clones, 89% being singletons. Germline V gene lookup returns CDR1 MDHEN and CDR2 SYDVKM. The V gene lost 7 bases and the J gene lost 0 bases, with 9 bases spanning the gap. This CDR3 spans 14 amino acids. This specimen consisted of CD4+ or CD8+ T cells sorted from blood, obtained in a trial of the OX40 agonist ivuxolimab. The receptor comes from an adult with an advanced solid tumor such as melanoma, head and neck, liver or kidney cancer. The V gene is TRBV28, the J gene TRBJ2-2, with D hard to call. The CDR3 sequence: CASTTPANTGELFF. CDR3 nucleotide sequence: TGTGCCAGCACGACACCCGCGAACACCGGGGAGCTGTTTTTT.